The 28 T cell receptor beta chains reported below all come from one sample, sequenced in a study of OX40 agonist ivuxolimab in advanced cancers. TCRdb's table, derived via immunoSEQ multiplex PCR, lists solely in-frame clones and lacks some. The sample consists of about 68,000 clones, around 86% of them appearing once. Sequenced material: CD4+ or CD8+ T cells sorted from blood, taken in a trial of the OX40 agonist ivuxolimab. These receptors were taken from an adult with an advanced solid tumor such as melanoma, head and neck, liver or kidney cancer.

V and J are TRBV10-1 and TRBJ2-4, with D uncertain. The V gene lost 8 bases and the J gene lost 0 bases, with 17 bases spanning the gap. The CDR3 is 16 amino acids. CDR1 and CDR2 from the germline V gene are WNHNN and SYGVQD (reference sequence). CDR3 loop: CASARVPPQAKNIQYF. CDR3 nucleotides: TGCGCCAGCGCCCGGGTGCCCCCGCAAGCCAAAAACATTCAGTACTTC.

The gene calls are TRBV11-2 and TRBJ2-7, with D uncertain. This CDR3 comprises 15 residues. V was clipped by 1 base and J by 0 bases, with 10 bases between them. CDR1 and CDR2 from the germline V gene are SGHAT and FQNNGV. The CDR3 nucleotides are TGTGCCAGCAGCTTAGGGCAGACAATCTCCTACGAGCAGTACTTC. This translates into CASSLGQTISYEQYF.

A few counts support this clone. The V call is TRBV5-1, the J call TRBJ2-5; either TRBD1 or TRBD2 may fit D (5 bases each). Germline lookup yields CDR1 SGHRS and CDR2 YFSETQ. V was trimmed by 0 bases and J by 1 base, leaving 19 bases between them. This CDR3 is 18 amino acids long. The CDR3: CASSLGAGSKVGQETQYF. Written as DNA, the CDR3 is TGCGCCAGCAGCTTGGGAGCAGGGAGTAAGGTCGGCCAAGAGACCCAGTACTTC. Looking up the rest from reference TRBV5-1 and TRBJ2-5 gives the full variable domain: KAGVTQTPRYLIKTRGQQVTLSCSPISGHRSVSWYQQTPGQGLQFLFEYFSETQRNKGNFPGRFSGRQFSNSRSEMNVSTLELGDSALYLCASSLGAGSKVGQETQYFGPGTRLLVL.

This chain joins TRBV7-6 and TRBJ2-4, with TRBD2 matching 7 bases. The CDR3 is 14 residues long. Per the germline V gene, CDR1 is SGHVS and CDR2 is FNYEAQ. Trimming removed 5 bases from V and 9 bases from J; junction bases left unmatched: 10. The CDR3 DNA follows: TGTGCCAGCAGCACCTCTAGCGGAGGAAGCATTCAGTACTTC. Translating it yields CASSTSSGGSIQYF.

V and J are TRBV6-5 and TRBJ1-1; D ambiguous. CDR1 is MNHEY and CDR2 is SVGAGI in the germline V gene. Trimming cost V 0 bases and J 9 bases, with 11 bases left between them. The length of the CDR3 is 13 residues. The chain's CDR3 is CASSYSFENKAFF. The CDR3 DNA is TGTGCCAGCAGTTACTCTTTTGAGAATAAAGCTTTCTTT.

This chain connects TRBV5-1 to TRBJ1-2; 7 bases align to TRBD1. Germline V gives CDR1 SGHRS, CDR2 YFSETQ. V shed 4 bases, J shed 8 bases, and the junction held 11 bases outside the gene matches. This CDR3 has 14 residues. The CDR3 loop is CASSQTGTETGYTF. Written as DNA, the CDR3 is TGCGCCAGCAGCCAAACCGGGACAGAGACGGGCTACACCTTC.

This clone was observed a handful of times. The rearrangement uses TRBV9 and TRBJ2-3; tentative D call: TRBD1 (6 bases). The CDR3 runs 15 residues. Germline V CDR1 and CDR2: SGDLS, YYNGEE. V lost 1 base and J lost 6, with 15 bases in between. The CDR3 protein is CASSVTGHESDTQYF. The CDR3 DNA reads TGTGCCAGCAGCGTAACGGGACACGAATCGGATACGCAGTATTTT.

V and J are TRBV4-1 and TRBJ1-5; D gene unclear. Per the germline V gene, CDR1 is MGHRA and CDR2 is YSYEKL. The CDR3 is made up of 16 amino acids. Trimming took 0 bases from V and 3 from J, leaving 12 bases between them. The CDR3 sequence is CASSQDFNGPNQPQHF. The DNA of the CDR3 is TGCGCCAGCAGCCAAGATTTTAATGGGCCCAATCAGCCCCAGCATTTT.

This sequence joins TRBV18 and TRBJ2-3, with a possible D match to TRBD2 (5 bases). CDR1 KGHSH and CDR2 LQKENI come from the germline V gene. With 2 bases removed from V and 3 bases from J, the gap between germline ends came to 12 bases. There are 15 residues in the CDR3. The chain's CDR3 is CASSPFGLKTDTQYF. The CDR3 coding sequence is TGTGCCAGCTCACCATTCGGACTGAAGACAGATACGCAGTATTTT.

In this sample, this clone turned up once. V usage is TRBV6-6 and J usage is TRBJ2-7; TRBD2 aligns across 7 bases. Losses at the gene ends were 2 bases for V and 2 bases for J; bases not matched to a gene: 9. The CDR3 consists of 16 residues. The germline V gene encodes CDR1 MNHNY and CDR2 SVGAGI (reference sequence). DNA for the CDR3: TGTGCCAGCAGTTACCCCCGTAGGGCGGGGGCCTACGAGCAGTACTTC. This encodes CASSYPRRAGAYEQYF.

The chain carries TRBV5-1 and TRBJ2-7; 14 bases fit TRBD2. V dropped 6 bases and J dropped 0; count of bases not matched to a gene: 11. Germline-derived CDR1 and CDR2 are SGHRS and YFSETQ. CDR3 length equals 18 residues. The CDR3 region is CASNGRTSGRTSSYEQYF. CDR3 in DNA: TGCGCCAGCAACGGGAGGACTAGCGGGAGGACGAGCTCCTACGAGCAGTACTTC. Full variable domain (outside the CDR3, taken from reference TRBV5-1 and TRBJ2-7): KAGVTQTPRYLIKTRGQQVTLSCSPISGHRSVSWYQQTPGQGLQFLFEYFSETQRNKGNFPGRFSGRQFSNSRSEMNVSTLELGDSALYLCASNGRTSGRTSSYEQYFGPGTRLTVT.

In its sample, this clone was seen once. The chain joins TRBV2 to TRBJ2-2, with D perhaps TRBD1 (6 bases). Germline V gene sequence: CDR1 SNHLY, CDR2 FYNNEI. The CDR3 extends over 15 amino acids. V lost 3 bases and J lost 6, with 14 bases in between. CDR3 loop: CASSEQGIPAGELFF. Written as DNA, the CDR3 is TGTGCCAGCAGTGAGCAGGGGATTCCGGCCGGGGAGCTGTTTTTT.

The chain carries TRBV6-5 and TRBJ2-1; TRBD1 might be the D (5 bases). The CDR3 runs to 14 residues. The V end lost 1 base, the J end lost 7 bases, and 11 bases lay between the germline ends. CDR1 is MNHEY and CDR2 is SVGAGI in the germline V gene. CDR3 DNA: TGTGCCAGCAGTTACTGGGGCTACGGAAATGAGCAGTTCTTC. Translating gives CASSYWGYGNEQFF.

The gene calls are TRBV5-1 and TRBJ2-3; D is perhaps TRBD1 (6 bases). Trimming took 5 bases from V and 3 from J, leaving 22 bases between them. This CDR3 has 17 amino acids. Germline V gives CDR1 SGHRS, CDR2 YFSETQ. The CDR3 bases are TGCGCCAGCAGTCGCGATAGCGTACAGGGCTTTACAGATACGCAGTATTTT. It encodes CASSRDSVQGFTDTQYF.

The chain recombines TRBV6-5 with TRBJ1-2; D remains ambiguous. CDR1 and CDR2 (germline): MNHEY, SVGAGI. Trimming stripped 0 bases from V and 6 bases from J, with 14 bases between. The CDR3 runs 15 residues. The CDR3 is CASSYSSPGIDGYTF. CDR3 DNA sequence: TGTGCCAGCAGTTACTCGAGCCCTGGGATAGATGGCTACACCTTC.

The chain carries TRBV29-1 and TRBJ2-7; 9 bases align to TRBD1. The CDR3 runs to 13 residues. CDR1 is SQVTM and CDR2 is ANQGSEA in the germline V gene. V trimming: 7 bases; J trimming: 1 base; junction bases outside the gene matches: 5. The CDR3 DNA sequence: TGCAGCGGCTGGGGACAGGGTTCCTACGAGCAGTACTTC. It encodes CSGWGQGSYEQYF.

The chain is built from TRBV9 and TRBJ2-3; D might be TRBD1 (5 bases). The V gene lost 4 bases and the J gene lost 2 bases, with 11 bases spanning the gap. The CDR3 is 14 residues long. Germline-derived CDR1 and CDR2 are SGDLS and YYNGEE. The CDR3 spells CASSPRQFTDTQYF. The DNA for the CDR3 is TGTGCCAGCAGCCCCCGACAGTTCACAGATACGCAGTATTTT.

The chain links TRBV2 to TRBJ1-4; 7 positions match TRBD1. The CDR3 is 15 amino acids. Trimming took 6 bases from V and 0 from J; bases not matched to a gene: 4. Germline V gives CDR1 SNHLY, CDR2 FYNNEI. The CDR3 DNA sequence: TGTGCCAGCAGGAGACAGGGCACAACTAATGAAAAACTGTTTTTT. Translation gives CASRRQGTTNEKLFF.

This chain joins TRBV9 and TRBJ1-1; 8 bases match TRBD1. Per germline, CDR1 SGDLS and CDR2 YYNGEE. The junction had 4 bases not matched to a gene; V was cut back by 3 bases and J by 3 bases. This CDR3 has 14 amino acids. CDR3 bases: TGTGCCAGCAGCGCACAGACAGGGGACACTGAAGCTTTCTTT. Amino acids: CASSAQTGDTEAFF.

The chain combines TRBV9 with TRBJ1-2; D perhaps matches TRBD1 (5 bases). V lost 3 bases to trimming and J lost 4 bases, with 7 bases between them. The CDR3 is 12 amino acids. CDR1 is SGDLS, CDR2 YYNGEE, per germline. For the CDR3, the DNA is TGTGCCAGCAGCGCGACAGTCTATGGCTACACCTTC. Translation: CASSATVYGYTF.

This CDR3 reads CASSYSRGLETFF. The CDR3 DNA reads TGTGCCAGCAGTTATAGTAGGGGACTAGAGACGTTCTTC. V and J are TRBV6-5 and TRBJ2-1; TRBD2 aligns across 8 bases. The V and J ends lost 3 bases and 15 bases, in that order; junction bases with no gene match: 10. The length of the CDR3 is 13 residues. Germline V gives CDR1 MNHEY, CDR2 SVGAGI.

The chain joins TRBV7-6 to TRBJ2-3; D is ambiguous. V dropped 5 bases and J dropped 5 bases, with 14 bases sitting between them. CDR3 length equals 14 residues. Per germline, CDR1 SGHVS and CDR2 FNYEAQ. The DNA of the CDR3 is TGTGCCAGCAGCGACGACTCCAGAATAGATACGCAGTATTTT. Residues: CASSDDSRIDTQYF.

The CDR3 nucleotides read TGCGCCAGCAGTAGGTCGGGGCGACTAGCGGGAGTTAGTATAAGCACCGGGGAGCTGTTTTTT. This translates into CASSRSGRLAGVSISTGELFF. The chain is built from TRBV23-1 and TRBJ2-2; 12 positions agree with TRBD2. TRBV23-1 is an ORF, and what it does is uncertain. The CDR3 loop spans 21 amino acids. J gave up 4 bases and V 5 bases, and 20 bases lay outside the gene matches.

The chain recombines TRBV6-6 with TRBJ1-2; no reliable D call. The V end was cut by 7 bases, the J end by 9 bases, with 12 bases between. Germline V CDR1 and CDR2: MNHNY, SVGAGI (reference sequence). The CDR3 is 11 residues long. The CDR3: CASKAPGSYTF. The CDR3 DNA reads as TGTGCCAGCAAGGCCCCAGGCAGCTACACCTTC.

The rearrangement uses TRBV5-1 and TRBJ2-3; no clear D gene. Trimming pared 0 bases from V and 0 bases from J, leaving 5 bases between. Germline V CDR1 and CDR2: SGHRS, YFSETQ. The CDR3 is made up of 14 amino acids. The CDR3 sequence is CASSLDRSTDTQYF. The CDR3 DNA reads TGCGCCAGCAGCTTGGACAGAAGCACAGATACGCAGTATTTT.

This clone has just a few counts. The rearrangement uses TRBV2 and TRBJ1-5; D might be TRBD1 (5 bases). This CDR3 region has 15 residues. V was cut by 6 bases and J by 3 bases, with 15 bases left in between. Germline CDR1 is SNHLY and CDR2 is FYNNEI. CDR3 nucleotide sequence: TGTGCCAGCAGCATGTCCGGGGCGGACAATCAGCCCCAGCATTTT. Protein sequence: CASSMSGADNQPQHF.

The rearrangement links TRBV19 to TRBJ1-5; D unclear. The V gene's germline CDR1 is LNHDA and CDR2 SQIVND (reference sequence). Deletions cut 1 base from V and 3 bases from J, with 7 bases between. This CDR3 contains 14 residues. In DNA form, the CDR3 reads TGTGCCAGTAGTATAGTAACAGTCAATCAGCCCCAGCATTTT. Translation: CASSIVTVNQPQHF.

The chain carries TRBV19 and TRBJ1-1; D is undetermined. Per germline, CDR1 LNHDA and CDR2 SQIVND (reference sequence). V was pared by 7 bases and J by 1 base, with 7 bases between. The length of the CDR3 is 12 residues. The CDR3 reads CASMGWNTEAFF. CDR3 DNA sequence: TGTGCCAGTATGGGGTGGAACACTGAAGCTTTCTTT.